This T cell receptor (beta chain) came from a study of blood T cells in healthy people across ages. This clonotype was found a few times. Its target is unknown. CDR3 size: 16 residues. The V gene end was trimmed by 0 bases and the J gene end by 4 bases; junction bases not matched to a gene: 8. The V gene's germline CDR1 is DFQATT and CDR2 SNEGSKA (reference sequence). Then a second PCR, running roughly 7 to 11 cycles, was carried out with a sample-barcoded 5' primer and a J-beta primer mix. TCRdb ran MiXCR on the 5' RACE reads and lists one entry per CDR3 protein. The sample includes 800,000 or so distinct CDR3 sequences, around 25% of them seen just once. General observations from the study: Higher naive T cell percentage went strongly together with higher TCR beta diversity.

The sample was also reused in another study, on T cells of mothers and their children.

The sequencing sample was made of blood. The receptor comes from a boy aged 10-17 years in good health. V is TRBV20-1 and J is TRBJ1-5; 8 bases are shared with TRBD1. For the CDR3, the DNA is TGCAGTGCTAGAGATCACCAGGGGGCCCCTAATCAGCCCCAGCATTTT. Translation: CSARDHQGAPNQPQHF.